A single sample gave rise to the 10 T cell receptor beta chains below, sequenced in a study of shared clonotypes between healthy human individuals. Positively selected for CCR7, the CD45RO-negative cells used as naive CD8 cells excluded terminally differentiated effector memory CD45RA+ cells. TCRdb keeps only in-frame clones here, not all; method: immunoSEQ multiplex PCR. The top ten clones hold roughly 1% of a sample with some 2 million clones, about 95% of them seen once. Sequencing was performed on naive CD8+ T cells sorted from blood. Receptor source: a man aged 18 to 35 in good health.

The chain joins TRBV7-9 to TRBJ2-3; TRBD2 aligns across 13 bases. The germline gives CDR1 SEHNR, CDR2 FQNEAQ (reference sequence). CDR3 length: 16 residues. J gave up 1 base and V 4 bases, and 2 bases lay outside the gene matches. CDR3 sequence reads: CASSWTSGGGTDTQYF. The CDR3 DNA reads as TGTGCCAGCAGCTGGACTAGCGGGGGAGGCACAGATACGCAGTATTTT.

In the case of this clone: The sample has other DNA sequences that encode this CDR3 too. The chain links TRBV27 to TRBJ2-7, with 9 bases matching TRBD1. V dropped 4 bases and J dropped 3; count of bases not matched to a gene: 7. This CDR3 is built from 15 residues. Germline V lookup: CDR1 MNHEY, CDR2 SMNVEV (reference sequence). This chain's CDR3 is CASSSSGQGNYEQYF. The CDR3 DNA is TGTGCCAGCAGTTCCAGCGGACAGGGGAACTACGAGCAGTACTTC.

V gene TRBV9 combines with J gene TRBJ2-2, with D perhaps TRBD2 (5 bases). The germline V gene has CDR1 SGDLS and CDR2 YYNGEE. Trimming removed 3 bases at V and 0 bases at J, with 6 bases between. This CDR3 has 14 amino acids. CDR3 loop: CASSAEANTGELFF. CDR3 coding DNA: TGTGCCAGCAGCGCGGAGGCGAACACCGGGGAGCTGTTTTTT.

This clone was recorded only once. This rearrangement joins TRBV5-6 to TRBJ2-7; no clear D gene. The CDR3 runs to 15 residues. Trimming left V 3 bases short and J 4 bases short, with 17 bases between. The germline V gene encodes CDR1 SGHDT and CDR2 YYEEEE. Here the CDR3 reads CASSSLGRLKYEQYF. CDR3 coding DNA: TGTGCCAGCAGCTCCCTAGGCCGGCTTAAGTACGAGCAGTACTTC.

This chain uses TRBV7-9 with TRBJ2-3; 7 nucleotides line up with TRBD1. After removal of 4 bases from V and 3 bases from J, the junction contained 4 bases not matched to a gene. This CDR3 has 14 amino acids. Germline V gives CDR1 SEHNR, CDR2 FQNEAQ (reference sequence). CDR3 DNA sequence: TGTGCCAGCAGCTCTTCGACAGGGACAGATACGCAGTATTTT. It specifies CASSSSTGTDTQYF.

This clone occurred once. V is TRBV27 and J is TRBJ2-2; D is possibly TRBD1 (6 bases). This CDR3 is 13 amino acids long. V was cut by 6 bases and J by 13 bases, with 18 bases left in between. Germline CDR1 and CDR2: MNHEY and SMNVEV (reference sequence). The CDR3 coding sequence is TGTGCCAGCAGACCAACAGGGACGGTGGGGCTGTTTTTT. Translation gives CASRPTGTVGLFF.

The rearrangement links TRBV27 to TRBJ2-1; TRBD2 matches at 7 bases. Germline V gene sequence: CDR1 MNHEY, CDR2 SMNVEV (reference sequence). The CDR3 is 15 residues long. With V trimmed by 3 bases and J by 8 bases, 10 bases remained unmatched. This chain's CDR3 is CASSFLEFRGDEQFF. The CDR3 DNA follows: TGTGCCAGCAGTTTCTTAGAGTTTCGGGGGGATGAGCAGTTCTTC.

The rearrangement links TRBV5-1 to TRBJ1-1; 9 bases line up with TRBD1. Germline CDR1 and CDR2: SGHRS and YFSETQ. The length of the CDR3 is 15 residues. With 4 bases clipped from V and 3 bases from J, the junction kept 7 bases outside the gene matches. CDR3 nucleotides: TGCGCCAGCAGCGTCGGGACAGGGATCTACACTGAAGCTTTCTTT. This encodes CASSVGTGIYTEAFF.

The chain recombines TRBV10-2 with TRBJ2-1; tentatively, D is TRBD1 or TRBD2 (5 bases each). The CDR3 contains 13 residues. Germline CDR1 and CDR2: WSHSY and SAAADI. The V gene lost 9 bases and the J gene lost 4 bases, with 13 bases spanning the gap. CDR3 amino acids: CASTGTIYNEQFF. The CDR3 DNA reads as TGCGCCAGTACCGGGACGATATACAATGAGCAGTTCTTC.

The chain is built from TRBV10-2 and TRBJ2-5, with D perhaps matching TRBD2 (7 bases). CDR3 size: 16 residues. Trimming pared 2 bases from V and 2 bases from J, leaving 15 bases between. Germline loops: CDR1 WSHSY, CDR2 SAAADI. The CDR3 region has the DNA TGCGCCAGCAGTGAGATTGGGGAGGGGGAACAAGAGACCCAGTACTTC. It encodes CASSEIGEGEQETQYF.